This T cell receptor (beta chain) came from a study of cytomegalovirus exposure and HLA in healthy donors. The CDR3 is 19 amino acids. Deletions cut 7 bases from V and 1 base from J, with 28 bases between. Germline V lookup: CDR1 SGHRS, CDR2 YFSETQ. This clone has just a few counts. PCR used 60 Vbeta primers and 13 Jbeta primers. Clones were sequenced by immunoSEQ multiplex PCR, and TCRdb holds only the in-frame ones, with some missing. Of 200,000 or so clones in the sample, roughly 83% were seen once. The source is a girl aged 10 to 17 in good health and CMV-seronegative. The sequencing sample was made of PBMCs. J is TRBJ2-3 and V is TRBV5-1, with D perhaps matching TRBD2 (7 bases). This chain's CDR3 is CASSRGGSVLAPGTDTQYF. Written as DNA, the CDR3 is TGCGCCAGCTCTAGGGGGGGATCAGTACTAGCGCCAGGCACAGATACGCAGTATTTT.